The clone carrying this TCR beta chain was detected a few times. Its cognate antigen is unknown. Unique molecular identifiers were attached to individual cDNA molecules during library preparation. Methods used by the authors: Individual samples carried between about 20,000 and 700,000 TCRs, with around 96,000 as the median. TCRdb re-derived calls from the RACE reads in MiXCR, one entry per CDR3 protein. Clone size and V and J calls follow TCRdb, not the original study. The data hold 370,000 or so distinct CDR3 sequences, with roughly 4.8% observed a single time. The data stem from a study of human T cells and chemical hapten exposure. Study-level results: Those TCRs sitting above 1 in 1000 frequency stayed the same with DPC sensitization. Versus controls, expanded TCRs had significantly more large CDR3 similarity clusters.

Per germline, CDR1 MNHEY and CDR2 SVGAGI. V lost 4 bases, J lost 6 bases, and 4 bases stayed unmatched. This CDR3 has 14 residues. Time point denoted: patch test 1, 2 weeks after DPC sensitization. The treatment was: therapeutic diphenylcyclopropenone sensitization with weekly scalp DPC. The sample consisted of whole blood, taken in connection with sensitization to the hapten diphenylcyclopropenone (DPC). J is TRBJ2-5 and V is TRBV6-5, with 11 bases that match TRBD2. This clonotype was obtained from a woman aged 50 to 60 with alopecia areata. Some clones in this sample may be carry-over from other donors' samples. The CDR3 spells CASSLAGGRQTQYF. The CDR3 bases are TGTGCCAGCAGTTTAGCGGGAGGGAGGCAGACCCAGTACTTC.